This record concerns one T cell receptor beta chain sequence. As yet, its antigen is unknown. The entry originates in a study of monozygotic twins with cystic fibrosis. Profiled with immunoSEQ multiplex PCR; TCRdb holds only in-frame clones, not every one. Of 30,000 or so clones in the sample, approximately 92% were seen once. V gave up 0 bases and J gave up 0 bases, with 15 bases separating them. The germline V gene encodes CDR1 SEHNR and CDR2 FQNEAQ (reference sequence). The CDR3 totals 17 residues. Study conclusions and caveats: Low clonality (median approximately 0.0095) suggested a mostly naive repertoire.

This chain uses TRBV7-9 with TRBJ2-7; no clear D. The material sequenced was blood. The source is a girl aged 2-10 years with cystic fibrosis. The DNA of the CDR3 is TGTGCCAGCAGCTTAGCGCCAGGCAGGTTGAGCTCCTACGAGCAGTACTTC. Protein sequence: CASSLAPGRLSSYEQYF.